These 15 T cell receptor beta chains share one sample of origin, sequenced in a study of chemoradiotherapy in HPV16-positive cancers (dated by TCRdb to between 2020 and 2023). The protocol used for the library was the immunoSEQ multiplex PCR assay. What TCRdb holds here is the immuneACCESS table cut down to in-frame rearrangements. Part of the clones is not present; checked against another copy, under half of the missing clones reflect an unresolved V gene, and the others are unexplained. Here the sample has around 30,000 clones; around 92% occur a single time. Of the sample, around 3.4% is held by the ten largest clones. Sequenced here: blood, sampled from a patient who underwent chemoradiotherapy. These receptors came from a human donor with HPV-associated anogenital cancer.

J is TRBJ1-5 and V is TRBV18; 7 bases are shared with TRBD1. This CDR3 region has 14 residues. Germline V gene lookup returns CDR1 KGHSH and CDR2 LQKENI. V lost 5 bases, J lost 1 base, and 2 bases stayed unmatched. CDR3 nucleotides: TGTGCCAGCTCATCAGGGGGAAGCAATCAGCCCCAGCATTTT. This encodes CASSSGGSNQPQHF.

The CDR3 coding sequence is TGTGCCAGCAGCCTAGGAGGGACCGGTGACTACGAGCAGTACTTC. Protein: CASSLGGTGDYEQYF. This chain connects TRBV5-6 to TRBJ2-7, with D perhaps TRBD2 (6 bases). V lost 4 bases and J lost 3, with 17 bases in between. There are 15 residues in the CDR3. Germline V CDR1 and CDR2: SGHDT, YYEEEE.

This chain links TRBV5-6 with TRBJ2-5; possibly TRBD1 or TRBD2 for D (6 bases each). The germline V gene has CDR1 SGHDT and CDR2 YYEEEE. The germline V and J ends were trimmed by 0 bases and 3 bases, with 15 bases remaining between them. The CDR3 sequence is 16 residues long. CDR3 sequence reads: CASSLAGRGGKETQYF. As DNA, the CDR3 is TGTGCCAGCAGCTTGGCCGGGAGAGGGGGAAAAGAGACCCAGTACTTC.

This clone was found a few times. CDR3 region: CASSLESWRDEQYF. In nucleotides, the CDR3 is TGTGCCAGCAGCTTAGAGAGTTGGAGGGACGAGCAGTACTTC. This sequence joins TRBV7-9 and TRBJ2-7, with D perhaps TRBD2 (6 bases). The CDR3 covers 14 residues. Germline CDR1 is SEHNR and CDR2 is FQNEAQ (reference sequence). Trimming cost V 1 base and J 5 bases, with 12 bases left between them. Combining the CDR3 with reference TRBV7-9 and TRBJ2-7 gives the whole variable domain DTGVSQNPRHKITKRGQNVTFRCDPISEHNRLYWYRQTLGQGPEFLTYFQNEAQLEKSRLLSDRFSAERPKGSFSTLEIQRTEQGDSAMYLCASSLESWRDEQYFGPGTRLTVT.

This clone is a singleton in its sample. The rearrangement joins TRBV7-9 to TRBJ1-6; no definite D call. V lost 3 bases, J lost 7 bases, and 7 bases lay in between. The CDR3 sequence is 13 residues long. Looked up from germline, CDR1 is SEHNR and CDR2 is FQNEAQ (reference sequence). CDR3 sequence: CASSLALNSPLHF. The CDR3 coding sequence is TGTGCCAGCAGCTTGGCTCTCAATTCACCCCTCCACTTT.

The chain combines TRBV19 with TRBJ1-6; no clear D gene. The V end lost 6 bases, the J end lost 0 bases, and 12 bases lay between the germline ends. From germline, CDR1 is LNHDA and CDR2 SQIVND (reference sequence). The CDR3 is made up of 16 amino acids. CDR3 bases: TGTGCCAGTAGCGACGGATGGAGCTCCTATAATTCACCCCTCCACTTT. Translated, it gives CASSDGWSSYNSPLHF.

The rearrangement uses TRBV29-1 and TRBJ2-7, with 10 bases identical to TRBD1. The CDR3 runs 12 residues. After removal of 3 bases from V and 12 bases from J, the junction contained 8 bases not matched to a gene. Germline assignment: CDR1 SQVTM and CDR2 ANQGSEA. The CDR3 reads CSVDPGQGGLYF. CDR3 nucleotides: TGCAGCGTTGATCCTGGACAGGGGGGCCTGTACTTC.

The J gene is TRBJ1-3, the V gene TRBV19; no clear D gene. Trimming took 1 base from V and 11 from J, leaving 15 bases between them. The CDR3 is made up of 14 amino acids. Per germline, CDR1 LNHDA and CDR2 SQIVND (reference sequence). Written as DNA, the CDR3 is TGTGCCAGTAGTATAGGACCCGGGGAGGTCGCCATATATTTT. Translated, it gives CASSIGPGEVAIYF.

The chain combines TRBV10-2 with TRBJ1-1; D gene ambiguous. The V gene lost 7 bases and the J gene lost 5 bases, with 11 bases spanning the gap. Germline V lookup: CDR1 WSHSY, CDR2 SAAADI. The CDR3 has 12 amino acids. The CDR3 here is CASTRATTEAFF. The DNA for the CDR3 is TGCGCCAGCACGAGGGCGACGACTGAAGCTTTCTTT.

This clone appeared a single time. The chain couples TRBV19 to TRBJ2-7; D is perhaps TRBD2 (6 bases). Germline CDR1 is LNHDA and CDR2 is SQIVND (reference sequence). CDR3 size: 13 residues. The germline V and J ends were trimmed by 1 base and 4 bases, with 8 bases remaining between them. CDR3 protein: CASSIVAGYEQYF. The CDR3, as DNA: TGTGCCAGTAGTATAGTGGCGGGGTACGAGCAGTACTTC.

The J gene is TRBJ2-5, the V gene TRBV6-1; 13 bases match TRBD2. This CDR3 region has 16 residues. V dropped 4 bases and J dropped 3; count of bases not matched to a gene: 5. The germline gives CDR1 MNHNS, CDR2 SASEGT. The CDR3 DNA reads as TGTGCCAGCAGTGCGGGACTAGCGGGGACCAAAGAGACCCAGTACTTC. It translates to CASSAGLAGTKETQYF.

V usage is TRBV18 and J usage is TRBJ1-2, with 9 positions matching TRBD1. Germline CDR1 KGHSH, CDR2 LQKENI. This CDR3 comprises 15 residues. Trimming removed 6 bases from V and 8 bases from J; junction bases left unmatched: 13. The CDR3 coding sequence is TGTGCCAGCTCCGGGGACAGGGCCATCTTTCAGGGCTACACCTTC. It yields the protein CASSGDRAIFQGYTF.

The chain has TRBV5-1 and TRBJ2-7; no reliable D call. Trimming stripped 0 bases from V and 1 base from J, with 5 bases between. Germline assignment: CDR1 SGHRS and CDR2 YFSETQ. The length of the CDR3 is 13 residues. Here the CDR3 reads CASSLGRSYEQYF. CDR3 coding DNA: TGCGCCAGCAGCTTGGGACGGTCCTACGAGCAGTACTTC.

The V call is TRBV27, the J call TRBJ1-5; possible D gene TRBD1, 5 bases. In germline, CDR1 is MNHEY, CDR2 SMNVEV (reference sequence). This CDR3 is built from 17 residues. V shed 4 bases and J shed 0 bases, with 16 bases lying between them. The CDR3 nucleotides are TGTGCCAGCAGTTATTCGTTTGGGGGATATAGCAATCAGCCCCAGCATTTT. This translates into CASSYSFGGYSNQPQHF.

The genes are TRBV6-1 and TRBJ1-2, with TRBD1 matching 7 bases. After removal of 3 bases from V and 4 bases from J, the junction contained 11 bases not matched to a gene. CDR1 is MNHNS, CDR2 SASEGT, per germline. The CDR3 covers 16 residues. Here the CDR3 DNA reads TGTGCCAGCAGTGACCCCCGGGACAGCGATGGCTATGGCTACACCTTC. Its translation: CASSDPRDSDGYGYTF.